Given below is one TCR beta chain in context. Its antigen is undetermined. The sample belongs to a study of vaccination effects on CD4 cells after COVID-19. Across the whole study: Samples gathered post-vaccine arrived a median of 72 days past the second dose. Study-level findings and limits: A shortage of convalescent patients and an absence of early post-infection timepoints characterized the study.

ViraFEST assay sequencing came after antigen-specific CD4+ T cells were expanded with viral peptide pools. The authors isolated CD4+ T cells after around 10 days of culture. All participants had two doses of either the BNT162b2 or mRNA-1273 vaccine. The study found no prior SARS-CoV-2 infection in the vaccine recipients, who tested negative for nucleocapsid antibodies. Germline V gives CDR1 KGHSH, CDR2 LQKENI. Trimming cost V 2 bases and J 0 bases, with 14 bases left between them. The CDR3 is 16 amino acids. Only in-frame clones appear in the TCRdb table, and some are missing; sequencing was by immunoSEQ multiplex PCR. Altogether tens of thousands of clones are present, over 70% being singletons, with the ten largest covering 9.5% to 13%.

The V and J genes are TRBV18 and TRBJ2-7, with a tentative D call TRBD1 (5 bases). This sequence was found in a human donor who received a COVID-19 vaccine. Material: CD4+ T cells from PBMCs cultured with HCoV-NL63 spike peptides, obtained after COVID-19 vaccination. The CDR3 protein is CASSPKEQESSYEQYF. In nucleotides, the CDR3 is TGTGCCAGCTCACCAAAGGAACAGGAGAGCTCCTACGAGCAGTACTTC. Variable domain in full (rest from reference TRBV18 and TRBJ2-7): NAGVMQNPRHLVRRRGQEARLRCSPMKGHSHVYWYRQLPEEGLKFMVYLQKENIIDESGMPKERFSAEFPKEGPSILRIQQVVRGDSAAYFCASSPKEQESSYEQYFGPGTRLTVT.